The 13 T cell receptor beta chains below were found in one sample sequenced in a study of vaccination and CD4 T cells after COVID-19. Their antigens remain unidentified. Documented treatment: approximately 11-day PBMC culture with coronavirus spike peptide pools or control peptides (ViraFEST assay). Cultured CD4+ T cells had their DNA profiled by the Oncomine TCR Beta short-read assay. MiXCR was run by TCRdb on the PCR reads, yielding one entry per CDR3 protein. The sample contains 15,000 or so distinct CDR3 sequences, 54% of which appear only once. The specimen sequenced was CD4+ T cells from blood, cultured in vitro. Receptors were obtained from a human donor who had recovered from COVID-19.

The chain recombines TRBV30 with TRBJ1-2, with TRBD1 matching 12 bases. From germline, CDR1 is GTSNPN and CDR2 SVGIG (reference sequence). The CDR3 is made up of 14 amino acids. J gave up 5 bases and V 3 bases, and 4 bases lay outside the gene matches. This CDR3 reads CAWSGGQGAYGYTF. CDR3 nucleotide sequence: TGTGCCTGGAGCGGGGGACAGGGGGCTTATGGCTACACCTTC. The full variable domain, with the rest looked up from reference TRBV30 and TRBJ1-2, is SQTIHQWPATLVQPVGSPLSLECTVEGTSNPNLYWYRQAAGRGLQLLFYSVGIGQISSEVPQNLSASRPQDRQFILSSKKLLLSDSGFYLCAWSGGQGAYGYTFGSGTRLTVV.

V and J are TRBV19 and TRBJ2-2; 9 bases map to TRBD1. Germline V gives CDR1 LNHDA, CDR2 SQIVND (reference sequence). With 3 bases clipped from V and 6 bases from J, the junction kept 5 bases outside the gene matches. The CDR3 covers 15 residues. CDR3 coding DNA: TGTGCCAGTAGTATGCGGGACAGGGACGCCGGGGAGCTGTTTTTT. Translated, it gives CASSMRDRDAGELFF.

This sequence joins TRBV7-2 and TRBJ2-7; 9 positions match TRBD2. Germline lookup yields CDR1 SGHTA and CDR2 FQGNSA. J gave up 6 bases and V 2 bases, and 5 bases lay outside the gene matches. This CDR3 is 14 amino acids long. Here the CDR3 reads CASSLTKREVEQYF. The CDR3 DNA sequence: TGTGCCAGCAGCTTAACAAAGCGGGAGGTCGAGCAGTACTTC. Looking up the rest from reference TRBV7-2 and TRBJ2-7 gives the full variable domain: GAGVSQSPSNKVTEKGKDVELRCDPISGHTALYWYRQSLGQGLEFLIYFQGNSAPDKSGLPSDRFSAERTGGSVSTLTIQRTQQEDSAVYLCASSLTKREVEQYFGPGTRLTVT.

This clonotype has more than one count but fewer than ten. CDR3 amino acids: CAISGPDTGGYNQPQHF. Written as DNA, the CDR3 is TGTGCCATCAGTGGACCCGATACAGGGGGTTACAATCAGCCCCAGCATTTT. V is TRBV10-3 and J is TRBJ1-5; 8 bases align to TRBD1. The junction had 11 bases not matched to a gene; V was cut back by 4 bases and J by 3 bases. The CDR3 consists of 17 residues. Germline V gives CDR1 ENHRY, CDR2 SYGVKD.

This clonotype has just a few counts. The chain carries TRBV5-3 and TRBJ2-1; 7 positions match TRBD2. TRBV5-3 is given ORF status, its function remaining uncertain. J was trimmed by 4 bases and V by 0 bases; bases with no gene match: 7. The length of the CDR3 is 16 residues. The CDR3 DNA reads TGTGCCAGAAGCTTGGGGCTAGCGGACAATTACAATGAGCAGTTCTTC. Translating gives CARSLGLADNYNEQFF.

This clonotype was seen a few times. This chain links TRBV6-2 or TRBV6-3 with TRBJ2-3; TRBD2 matches at 12 bases. The trim removed 5 bases at V and 5 bases at J, leaving 5 bases unmatched. CDR1 and CDR2 (germline): MNHEY, SVGEGT. The CDR3 loop spans 15 amino acids. CDR3 sequence: CASSRLAGEEDTQYF. The CDR3 region has the DNA TGTGCCAGCAGTCGACTAGCGGGGGAAGAAGATACGCAGTATTTT.

In this sample, this clonotype turned up a few times. This chain links TRBV20-1 with TRBJ2-3, with 7 nucleotides matching TRBD2. Unmatched junction bases numbered 5, after V lost 3 bases and J lost 2 bases. This CDR3 has 14 amino acids. Germline assignment: CDR1 DFQATT and CDR2 SNEGSKA (reference sequence). CDR3 sequence: CSASYAGVTDTQYF. For the CDR3, the DNA is TGCAGTGCTAGCTACGCGGGAGTCACAGATACGCAGTATTTT.

This clonotype was observed a single time. The rearrangement links TRBV19 to TRBJ1-1; D unclear. This CDR3 is built from 14 residues. Germline V gives CDR1 LNHDA, CDR2 SQIVND (reference sequence). V was shortened by 3 bases and J by 1 base, with 9 bases between the two germline ends. The CDR3 DNA sequence: TGTGCCAGTAGTATTCGGGGAGAGAACACTGAAGCTTTCTTT. Residues: CASSIRGENTEAFF.

J is TRBJ1-2 and V is TRBV7-2, with 10 bases identical to TRBD1. V was clipped by 5 bases and J by 7 bases; unmatched bases: 10. The CDR3 totals 15 residues. Germline-derived CDR1 and CDR2 are SGHTA and FQGNSA. The CDR3 DNA reads TGTGCCAGCAGCCTTTCGACAGGGGGCGCGGGTGGCTACACCTTC. Its translation: CASSLSTGGAGGYTF.

Worth noting for this clonotype: The DNA is left out, because the CDR3 cannot be placed on it with certainty; the CDR3 is given as TCRdb lists it. The chain employs TRBV6-5 and TRBJ1-2; TRBD1 reflects the table's D call only, with no check against the DNA. Germline CDR1 reads MNHEY; CDR2 reads SVGAGI. The CDR3 is 15 amino acids in total, end residues counted. CDR3 region: CASSSSTGSIYGYTF.

V gene TRBV2 combines with J gene TRBJ1-2; no clear D. The CDR3 has 12 residues. Trimming stripped 4 bases from V and 8 bases from J, with 11 bases between. Per germline, CDR1 SNHLY and CDR2 FYNNEI. The CDR3 loop is CASSVRREGYTF. For the CDR3, the DNA is TGTGCCAGCAGTGTGAGGCGGGAGGGCTACACCTTC.

The CDR3 nucleotides read TGCAGTGCTAGAGACCCCCGCGCTTACGAGCAGTACTTC. It specifies CSARDPRAYEQYF. V and J are TRBV20-1 and TRBJ2-7; the D is unclear. Trimming cost V 0 bases and J 4 bases, with 10 bases left between them. This CDR3 is 13 amino acids long. From germline, CDR1 is DFQATT and CDR2 SNEGSKA (reference sequence).

The V gene is TRBV20-1, the J gene TRBJ2-7; possible D gene TRBD2, 5 bases. Germline CDR1 is DFQATT and CDR2 is SNEGSKA (reference sequence). The CDR3 consists of 13 residues. Deletions cut 4 bases from V and 3 bases from J, with 13 bases between. The CDR3 reads CSANRAAHYEQYF. The CDR3 coding sequence is TGCAGTGCTAACAGAGCGGCACACTACGAGCAGTACTTC.